These T cell receptor beta chains were read from a single sample in a study of T cell responses to AZD1222 COVID-19 vaccine. Clones were read by immunoSEQ multiplex PCR, and TCRdb kept only the in-frame ones, dropping some. The sample includes roughly 110,000 clones, about 92% of them seen just once. This specimen consisted of peripheral blood, obtained 28 days after the second AZD1222 dose. Source of these receptors: an adult who received the AZD1222 COVID-19 vaccine. Each CDR3 is given with its conserved first and last residue. The D gene is left open where the match is weak. Clone size is given for some rows only: seen once, a few or many times, or a class if the clone is expanded.

CASSSPAGSSYEQYF TGTGCCAGCAGCTCCCCAGCGGGGTCCTCCTACGAGCAGTACTTC TRBD2 TRBJ2-7 15 TRBV7-9 .
CASSAHRRDTQYF TGCGCCAGCAGCGCCCACAGGCGAGATACGCAGTATTTT . TRBJ2-3 13 TRBV23-1 .
CASSSDGTGGNQPQHF TGTGCCAGCAGTTCCGATGGGACAGGGGGCAATCAGCCCCAGCATTTT TRBD1 TRBJ1-5 16 TRBV27 .
CASRLQPRGEQYF TGTGCCAGCAGGCTACAGCCCCGGGGCGAGCAGTACTTC . TRBJ2-7 13 TRBV6-5 .
CASSSNTGGIQPQHF TGTGCCAGCAGCTCAAATACAGGGGGCATTCAGCCCCAGCATTTT TRBD1 TRBJ1-5 15 TRBV7-2 .
CASSLRGQGRETQYF TGTGCCAGCAGCCTGAGGGGACAGGGGCGAGAGACCCAGTACTTC TRBD1 TRBJ2-5 15 TRBV11-1 .
CASSILQEAGTQYF TGTGCCAGCTCAATACTGCAGGAGGCAGGGACCCAGTACTTC . TRBJ2-5 14 TRBV18 .
CASSFSGTPTGEQYF TGTGCCAGCAGCTTCTCCGGGACCCCGACGGGGGAGCAGTACTTC . TRBJ2-7 15 TRBV7-2 .
CASSYGTDSYNSPLHF TGTGCCAGCAGTTACGGGACCGACTCCTATAATTCACCCCTCCACTTT . TRBJ1-6 16 TRBV6-5 .
CASSLVWVENTEAFF TGTGCCAGCAGCCTAGTGTGGGTTGAGAACACTGAAGCTTTCTTT . TRBJ1-1 15 TRBV7-2 .
CATATGNIYEQFF TGTGCCACCGCGACAGGGAACATCTATGAGCAGTTCTTC TRBD1 TRBJ2-1 13 TRBV19 .
CATSDPGQPNEKLFF TGTGCCACCAGTGATCCCGGACAGCCTAATGAAAAACTGTTTTTT . TRBJ1-4 15 TRBV24-1 .
CASSLSWGGARTDTQYF TGTGCCAGCAGCTTGTCCTGGGGGGGGGCCCGCACAGATACGCAGTATTTT . TRBJ2-3 17 TRBV7-2 .
CATSDRTGGETQYF TGTGCCACCAGTGACCGGACAGGTGGAGAGACCCAGTACTTC TRBD1 TRBJ2-5 14 TRBV24-1 once
CASSESGIQPQHF TGTGCCAGCAGTGAGTCAGGGATTCAGCCCCAGCATTTT . TRBJ1-5 13 TRBV2 .